A selection of T cell receptor beta chains follows, all from one sample in a study of shared clonotypes between healthy human individuals. Profiling relied on immunoSEQ multiplex PCR, and the TCRdb table lists in-frame clones only, not all of them. The sample gives more than 2 million clones, about 95% of which show up once; more than 0.95% is in the top ten. The sequencing sample was made of naive CD8+ T cells sorted from blood. The receptors were sampled from a man aged 18 to 30 in good health. The CDR3 runs from the conserved cysteine through the conserved F or W. A D gene is named only where the DNA matches it firmly. The size of a clone is reported for some rows only, either as once, few or many, or as a class for expanded clones.

V gene	clone size	J gene	D gene	CDR3 protein	CDR3 DNA
TRBV2	.	TRBJ2-7	.	CASRRTVSSSYEQYF	TGTGCCAGCAGGAGGACGGTCAGTAGCTCCTACGAGCAGTACTTC
TRBV5-8	once	TRBJ2-7	.	CASSFGADSYEQYF	TGTGCCAGCAGCTTCGGGGCGGACTCCTACGAGCAGTACTTC
TRBV6-5	.	TRBJ1-5	TRBD1	CASKEGQSNQPQHF	TGTGCCAGCAAAGAGGGACAGAGCAATCAGCCCCAGCATTTT
TRBV5-1	.	TRBJ2-3	.	CASSLGQETQYF	TGCGCCAGCAGCTTGGGACAGGAGACGCAGTATTTT
TRBV4-1	.	TRBJ2-5	TRBD2	CASSHRLAGIQETQYF	TGCGCCAGCAGCCATAGGTTAGCGGGGATACAAGAGACCCAGTACTTC
TRBV27	.	TRBJ1-3	TRBD1	CASRGQSSGNTIYF	TGTGCCAGCAGGGGACAGTCCTCTGGAAACACCATATATTTT
TRBV11-1	.	TRBJ2-4	TRBD2	CASSLDPGGGAGIQYF	TGTGCCAGCAGCTTAGACCCCGGCGGGGGGGCAGGCATTCAGTACTTC
TRBV4-1	.	TRBJ1-4	.	CASSPRDGATNEKLFF	TGCGCCAGCAGCCCCAGGGACGGCGCAACTAATGAAAAACTGTTTTTT
TRBV6-5	.	TRBJ2-7	.	CASRGLRGEQYF	TGTGCCAGCAGAGGCCTTAGAGGCGAGCAGTACTTC
TRBV30	.	TRBJ2-1	TRBD2	CAWSGQGRGGSISYNEQFF	TGTGCCTGGAGTGGCCAGGGTAGGGGCGGGAGCATCTCCTACAATGAGCAGTTCTTC
TRBV5-4	.	TRBJ1-1	.	CASSPWPSNEAFF	TGTGCCAGCAGCCCGTGGCCCTCTAACGAAGCTTTCTTT
TRBV4-1	.	TRBJ2-2	.	CASSQVLSGELFF	TGCGCCAGCAGCCAAGTTTTGTCCGGGGAGCTGTTTTTT
TRBV19	.	TRBJ2-2	.	CASSILAGTGELFF	TGTGCCAGTAGTATACTGGCGGGTACCGGGGAGCTGTTTTTT
TRBV5-6	.	TRBJ1-5	TRBD1	CASSWGTGENQPQHF	TGTGCCAGCAGCTGGGGGACAGGCGAGAATCAGCCCCAGCATTTT
TRBV9	.	TRBJ2-7	.	CASSAFGGTYEQYF	TGTGCCAGCAGCGCGTTTGGGGGGACCTACGAGCAGTACTTC
TRBV10-3	.	TRBJ2-1	.	CAISEPFRDVYNEQFF	TGTGCCATCAGTGAGCCGTTCAGGGACGTCTACAATGAGCAGTTCTTC
TRBV28	.	TRBJ2-3	TRBD2	CASSSLAGGPLDTQYF	TGTGCCAGCAGTTCCCTAGCGGGAGGGCCCCTAGATACGCAGTATTTT
TRBV7-2	.	TRBJ2-7	.	CASSLAGDTYEQYF	TGTGCCAGCAGCTTAGCTGGGGACACCTACGAGCAGTACTTC
TRBV7-9	.	TRBJ2-3	.	CASSLSMDTQYF	TGTGCCAGCAGCTTGTCTATGGATACGCAGTATTTT
TRBV19	.	TRBJ1-2	.	CASSSYSENYGYTF	TGTGCCAGTAGTTCATACTCGGAGAACTATGGCTACACCTTC
TRBV6-5	.	TRBJ2-7	.	CASSYAASYEQYF	TGTGCCAGCAGTTACGCAGCCTCCTACGAGCAGTACTTC
TRBV9	.	TRBJ2-2	TRBD2	CASSTGLALSGELFF	TGTGCCAGCAGCACAGGACTAGCCCTAAGCGGGGAGCTGTTTTTT
TRBV11-3	.	TRBJ2-7	.	CASSLGVLGEQYF	TGTGCCAGCAGCTTAGGGGTGCTAGGAGAGCAGTACTTC
TRBV11-2	.	TRBJ2-3	TRBD2	CASSLVSRDYLSTDTQYF	TGTGCCAGCAGCTTAGTGAGTCGGGACTACCTAAGCACAGATACGCAGTATTTT